This paragraph reports one T cell receptor (beta chain). A junction end diverges from the germline sequence, so it may reflect a read error. This CDR3 is built from 17 residues. The germline gives CDR1 MNHEY, CDR2 SMNVEV (reference sequence). The authors prepared the TCRbeta library with unique molecular identifiers. TCRdb analysed the PCR reads with MiXCR anew, one entry per CDR3 protein. The table records about 610,000 distinct CDR3 sequences, about 10% of them present only once. The data belong to a study of T-cell reconstitution after alpha-beta-depleted transplantation in children. This clonotype originated in a human donor who donated a stem cell graft to a child with acute myeloid leukemia. The specimen comprised PBMCs from the stem cell graft donor, sampled from the stem cell graft. V usage is TRBV27 and J usage is TRBJ2-1; 7 bases fit TRBD1. The CDR3 is CASSLSVWTGIINEKFF. The CDR3 DNA is TGTGCCAGCAGTTTATCGGTATGGACAGGAATAATCAATGAGAAGTTCTTC.